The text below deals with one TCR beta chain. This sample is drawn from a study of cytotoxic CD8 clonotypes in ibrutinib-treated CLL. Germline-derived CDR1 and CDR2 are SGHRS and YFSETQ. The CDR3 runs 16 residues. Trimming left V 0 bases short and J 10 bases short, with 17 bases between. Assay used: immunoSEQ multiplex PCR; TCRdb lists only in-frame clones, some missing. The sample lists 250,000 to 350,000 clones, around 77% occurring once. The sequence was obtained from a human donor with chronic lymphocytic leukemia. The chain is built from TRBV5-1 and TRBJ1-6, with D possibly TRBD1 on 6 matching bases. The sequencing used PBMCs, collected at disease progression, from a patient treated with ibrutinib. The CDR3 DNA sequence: TGCGCCAGCAGCTTGGAGTGGGGGGCAATTGGGTCACCCCTCCACTTT. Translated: CASSLEWGAIGSPLHF.